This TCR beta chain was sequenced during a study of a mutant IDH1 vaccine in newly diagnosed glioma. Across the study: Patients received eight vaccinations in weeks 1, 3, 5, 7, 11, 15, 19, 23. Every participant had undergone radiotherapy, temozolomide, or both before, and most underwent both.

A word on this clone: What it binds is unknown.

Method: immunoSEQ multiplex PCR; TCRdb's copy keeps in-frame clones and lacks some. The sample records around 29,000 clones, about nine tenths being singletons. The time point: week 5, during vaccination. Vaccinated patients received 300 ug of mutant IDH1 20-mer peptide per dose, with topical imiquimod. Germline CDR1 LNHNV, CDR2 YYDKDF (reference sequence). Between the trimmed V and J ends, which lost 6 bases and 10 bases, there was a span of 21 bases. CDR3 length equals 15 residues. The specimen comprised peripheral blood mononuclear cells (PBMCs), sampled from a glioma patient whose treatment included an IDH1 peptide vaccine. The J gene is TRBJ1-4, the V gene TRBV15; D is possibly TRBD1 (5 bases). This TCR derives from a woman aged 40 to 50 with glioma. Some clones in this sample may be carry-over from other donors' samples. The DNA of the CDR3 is TGTGCCACCAGTACCCAGGGCTCTCGGTTTGGAAAACTGTTTTTT. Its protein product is CATSTQGSRFGKLFF. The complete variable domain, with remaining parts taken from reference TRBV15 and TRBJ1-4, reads DAMVIQNPRYQVTQFGKPVTLSCSQTLNHNVMYWYQQKSSQAPKLLFHYYDKDFNNEADTPDNFQSRRPNTSFCFLDIRSPGLGDTAMYLCATSTQGSRFGKLFFGSGTQLSVL.